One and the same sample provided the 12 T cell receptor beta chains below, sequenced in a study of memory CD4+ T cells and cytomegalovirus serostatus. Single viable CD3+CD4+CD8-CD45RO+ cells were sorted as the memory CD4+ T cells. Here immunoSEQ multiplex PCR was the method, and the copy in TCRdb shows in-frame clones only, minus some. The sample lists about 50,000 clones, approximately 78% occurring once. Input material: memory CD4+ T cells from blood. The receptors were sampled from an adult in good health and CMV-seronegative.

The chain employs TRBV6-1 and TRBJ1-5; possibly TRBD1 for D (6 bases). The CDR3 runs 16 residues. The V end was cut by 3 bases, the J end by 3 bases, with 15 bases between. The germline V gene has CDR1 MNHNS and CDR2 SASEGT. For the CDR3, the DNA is TGTGCCAGCAGTGACAGGGGAGACAGACCCAATCAGCCCCAGCATTTT. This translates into CASSDRGDRPNQPQHF.

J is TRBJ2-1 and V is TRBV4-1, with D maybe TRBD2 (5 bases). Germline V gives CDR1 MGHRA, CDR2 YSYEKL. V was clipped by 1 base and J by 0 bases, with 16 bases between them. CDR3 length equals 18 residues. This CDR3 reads CASSQAVLAFSSYNEQFF. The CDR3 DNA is TGCGCCAGCAGCCAAGCAGTCTTAGCGTTTAGCTCCTACAATGAGCAGTTCTTC.

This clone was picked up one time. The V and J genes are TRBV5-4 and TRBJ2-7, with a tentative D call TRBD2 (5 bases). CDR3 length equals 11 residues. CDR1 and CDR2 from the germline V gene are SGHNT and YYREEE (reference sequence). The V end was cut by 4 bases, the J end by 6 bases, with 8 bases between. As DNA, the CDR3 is TGTGCCAGCAGCACCCGGGGCGAGCAGTACTTC. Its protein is CASSTRGEQYF.

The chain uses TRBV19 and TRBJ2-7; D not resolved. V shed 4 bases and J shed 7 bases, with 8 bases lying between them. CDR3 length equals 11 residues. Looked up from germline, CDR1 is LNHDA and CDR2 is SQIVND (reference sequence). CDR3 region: CASSTHGEQYF. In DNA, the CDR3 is TGTGCCAGTAGTACCCACGGGGAGCAGTACTTC. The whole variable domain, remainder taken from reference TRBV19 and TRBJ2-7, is DGGITQSPKYLFRKEGQNVTLSCEQNLNHDAMYWYRQDPGQGLRLIYYSQIVNDFQKGDIAEGYSVSREKKESFPLTVTSAQKNPTAFYLCASSTHGEQYFGPGTRLTVT.

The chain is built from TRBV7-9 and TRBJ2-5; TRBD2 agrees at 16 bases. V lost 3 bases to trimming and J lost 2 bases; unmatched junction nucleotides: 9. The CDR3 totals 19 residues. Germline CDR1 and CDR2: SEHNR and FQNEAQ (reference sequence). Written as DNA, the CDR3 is TGTGCCAGCAGCTTGGGACTAGCGGGGGGGATAATAGTTCAAGAGACCCAGTACTTC. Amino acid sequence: CASSLGLAGGIIVQETQYF.

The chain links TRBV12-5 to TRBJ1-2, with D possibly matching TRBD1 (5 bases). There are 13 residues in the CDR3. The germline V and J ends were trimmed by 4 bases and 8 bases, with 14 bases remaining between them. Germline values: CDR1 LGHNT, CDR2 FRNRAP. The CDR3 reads CASGSYEGAGYTF. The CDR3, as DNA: TGTGCTAGTGGTTCGTACGAAGGGGCCGGCTACACCTTC.

The CDR3 protein is CASSSGGQGAGNTIYF. In DNA, the CDR3 is TGTGCCAGCAGTTCGGGGGGACAGGGGGCGGGAAACACCATATATTTT. The V and J genes are TRBV6-6 and TRBJ1-3; TRBD1 agrees at 12 bases. The CDR3 has 16 amino acids. J gave up 4 bases and V 4 bases, and 5 bases lay outside the gene matches. CDR1 and CDR2 (germline): MNHNY, SVGAGI (reference sequence).

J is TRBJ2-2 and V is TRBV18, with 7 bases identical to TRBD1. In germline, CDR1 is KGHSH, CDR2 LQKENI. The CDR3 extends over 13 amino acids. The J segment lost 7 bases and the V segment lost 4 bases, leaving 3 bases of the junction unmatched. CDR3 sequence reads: CASSRTGGGELFF. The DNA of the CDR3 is TGTGCCAGCTCACGGACAGGCGGCGGGGAGCTGTTTTTT.

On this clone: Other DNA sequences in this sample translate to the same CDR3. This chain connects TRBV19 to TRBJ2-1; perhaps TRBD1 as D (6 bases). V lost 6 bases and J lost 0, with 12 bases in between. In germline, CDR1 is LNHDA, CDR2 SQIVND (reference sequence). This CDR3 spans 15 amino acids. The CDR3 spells CASRPDRSSYNEQFF. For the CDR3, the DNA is TGTGCCAGTAGACCCGACAGGAGCTCCTACAATGAGCAGTTCTTC.

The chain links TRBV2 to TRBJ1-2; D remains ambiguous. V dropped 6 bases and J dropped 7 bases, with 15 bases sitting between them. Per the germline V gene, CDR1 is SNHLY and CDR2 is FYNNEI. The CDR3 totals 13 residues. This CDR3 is CASSDGLNIGYTF. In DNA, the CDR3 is TGTGCCAGCAGCGATGGACTGAATATTGGCTACACCTTC. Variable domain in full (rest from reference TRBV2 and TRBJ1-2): EPEVTQTPSHQVTQMGQEVILRCVPISNHLYFYWYRQILGQKVEFLVSFYNNEISEKSEIFDDQFSVERPDGSNFTLKIRSTKLEDSAMYFCASSDGLNIGYTFGSGTRLTVV.

Here the CDR3 reads CASSIRKTGSQPQHF. The CDR3 DNA reads as TGTGCCAGTAGTATTAGGAAAACAGGGTCTCAGCCCCAGCATTTT. The chain links TRBV19 to TRBJ1-5, with a weak D call TRBD1 (6 bases). The V gene's germline CDR1 is LNHDA and CDR2 SQIVND (reference sequence). The ends were cut back, 3 bases at V and 6 bases at J, with 15 bases in the middle. CDR3 length: 15 amino acids.

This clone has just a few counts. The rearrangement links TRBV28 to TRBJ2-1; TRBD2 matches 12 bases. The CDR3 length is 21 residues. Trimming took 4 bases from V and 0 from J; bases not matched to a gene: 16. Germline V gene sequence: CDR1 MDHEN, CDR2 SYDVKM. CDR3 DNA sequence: TGTGCCAGCAGTTCACTAGCGGGAGGCCCCATTCCCCTTAGCTCCTACAATGAGCAGTTCTTC. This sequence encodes CASSSLAGGPIPLSSYNEQFF. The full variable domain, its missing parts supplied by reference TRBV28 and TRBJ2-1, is DVKVTQSSRYLVKRTGEKVFLECVQDMDHENMFWYRQDPGLGLRLIYFSYDVKMKEKGDIPEGYSVSREKKERFSLILESASTNQTSMYLCASSSLAGGPIPLSSYNEQFFGPGTRLTVL.